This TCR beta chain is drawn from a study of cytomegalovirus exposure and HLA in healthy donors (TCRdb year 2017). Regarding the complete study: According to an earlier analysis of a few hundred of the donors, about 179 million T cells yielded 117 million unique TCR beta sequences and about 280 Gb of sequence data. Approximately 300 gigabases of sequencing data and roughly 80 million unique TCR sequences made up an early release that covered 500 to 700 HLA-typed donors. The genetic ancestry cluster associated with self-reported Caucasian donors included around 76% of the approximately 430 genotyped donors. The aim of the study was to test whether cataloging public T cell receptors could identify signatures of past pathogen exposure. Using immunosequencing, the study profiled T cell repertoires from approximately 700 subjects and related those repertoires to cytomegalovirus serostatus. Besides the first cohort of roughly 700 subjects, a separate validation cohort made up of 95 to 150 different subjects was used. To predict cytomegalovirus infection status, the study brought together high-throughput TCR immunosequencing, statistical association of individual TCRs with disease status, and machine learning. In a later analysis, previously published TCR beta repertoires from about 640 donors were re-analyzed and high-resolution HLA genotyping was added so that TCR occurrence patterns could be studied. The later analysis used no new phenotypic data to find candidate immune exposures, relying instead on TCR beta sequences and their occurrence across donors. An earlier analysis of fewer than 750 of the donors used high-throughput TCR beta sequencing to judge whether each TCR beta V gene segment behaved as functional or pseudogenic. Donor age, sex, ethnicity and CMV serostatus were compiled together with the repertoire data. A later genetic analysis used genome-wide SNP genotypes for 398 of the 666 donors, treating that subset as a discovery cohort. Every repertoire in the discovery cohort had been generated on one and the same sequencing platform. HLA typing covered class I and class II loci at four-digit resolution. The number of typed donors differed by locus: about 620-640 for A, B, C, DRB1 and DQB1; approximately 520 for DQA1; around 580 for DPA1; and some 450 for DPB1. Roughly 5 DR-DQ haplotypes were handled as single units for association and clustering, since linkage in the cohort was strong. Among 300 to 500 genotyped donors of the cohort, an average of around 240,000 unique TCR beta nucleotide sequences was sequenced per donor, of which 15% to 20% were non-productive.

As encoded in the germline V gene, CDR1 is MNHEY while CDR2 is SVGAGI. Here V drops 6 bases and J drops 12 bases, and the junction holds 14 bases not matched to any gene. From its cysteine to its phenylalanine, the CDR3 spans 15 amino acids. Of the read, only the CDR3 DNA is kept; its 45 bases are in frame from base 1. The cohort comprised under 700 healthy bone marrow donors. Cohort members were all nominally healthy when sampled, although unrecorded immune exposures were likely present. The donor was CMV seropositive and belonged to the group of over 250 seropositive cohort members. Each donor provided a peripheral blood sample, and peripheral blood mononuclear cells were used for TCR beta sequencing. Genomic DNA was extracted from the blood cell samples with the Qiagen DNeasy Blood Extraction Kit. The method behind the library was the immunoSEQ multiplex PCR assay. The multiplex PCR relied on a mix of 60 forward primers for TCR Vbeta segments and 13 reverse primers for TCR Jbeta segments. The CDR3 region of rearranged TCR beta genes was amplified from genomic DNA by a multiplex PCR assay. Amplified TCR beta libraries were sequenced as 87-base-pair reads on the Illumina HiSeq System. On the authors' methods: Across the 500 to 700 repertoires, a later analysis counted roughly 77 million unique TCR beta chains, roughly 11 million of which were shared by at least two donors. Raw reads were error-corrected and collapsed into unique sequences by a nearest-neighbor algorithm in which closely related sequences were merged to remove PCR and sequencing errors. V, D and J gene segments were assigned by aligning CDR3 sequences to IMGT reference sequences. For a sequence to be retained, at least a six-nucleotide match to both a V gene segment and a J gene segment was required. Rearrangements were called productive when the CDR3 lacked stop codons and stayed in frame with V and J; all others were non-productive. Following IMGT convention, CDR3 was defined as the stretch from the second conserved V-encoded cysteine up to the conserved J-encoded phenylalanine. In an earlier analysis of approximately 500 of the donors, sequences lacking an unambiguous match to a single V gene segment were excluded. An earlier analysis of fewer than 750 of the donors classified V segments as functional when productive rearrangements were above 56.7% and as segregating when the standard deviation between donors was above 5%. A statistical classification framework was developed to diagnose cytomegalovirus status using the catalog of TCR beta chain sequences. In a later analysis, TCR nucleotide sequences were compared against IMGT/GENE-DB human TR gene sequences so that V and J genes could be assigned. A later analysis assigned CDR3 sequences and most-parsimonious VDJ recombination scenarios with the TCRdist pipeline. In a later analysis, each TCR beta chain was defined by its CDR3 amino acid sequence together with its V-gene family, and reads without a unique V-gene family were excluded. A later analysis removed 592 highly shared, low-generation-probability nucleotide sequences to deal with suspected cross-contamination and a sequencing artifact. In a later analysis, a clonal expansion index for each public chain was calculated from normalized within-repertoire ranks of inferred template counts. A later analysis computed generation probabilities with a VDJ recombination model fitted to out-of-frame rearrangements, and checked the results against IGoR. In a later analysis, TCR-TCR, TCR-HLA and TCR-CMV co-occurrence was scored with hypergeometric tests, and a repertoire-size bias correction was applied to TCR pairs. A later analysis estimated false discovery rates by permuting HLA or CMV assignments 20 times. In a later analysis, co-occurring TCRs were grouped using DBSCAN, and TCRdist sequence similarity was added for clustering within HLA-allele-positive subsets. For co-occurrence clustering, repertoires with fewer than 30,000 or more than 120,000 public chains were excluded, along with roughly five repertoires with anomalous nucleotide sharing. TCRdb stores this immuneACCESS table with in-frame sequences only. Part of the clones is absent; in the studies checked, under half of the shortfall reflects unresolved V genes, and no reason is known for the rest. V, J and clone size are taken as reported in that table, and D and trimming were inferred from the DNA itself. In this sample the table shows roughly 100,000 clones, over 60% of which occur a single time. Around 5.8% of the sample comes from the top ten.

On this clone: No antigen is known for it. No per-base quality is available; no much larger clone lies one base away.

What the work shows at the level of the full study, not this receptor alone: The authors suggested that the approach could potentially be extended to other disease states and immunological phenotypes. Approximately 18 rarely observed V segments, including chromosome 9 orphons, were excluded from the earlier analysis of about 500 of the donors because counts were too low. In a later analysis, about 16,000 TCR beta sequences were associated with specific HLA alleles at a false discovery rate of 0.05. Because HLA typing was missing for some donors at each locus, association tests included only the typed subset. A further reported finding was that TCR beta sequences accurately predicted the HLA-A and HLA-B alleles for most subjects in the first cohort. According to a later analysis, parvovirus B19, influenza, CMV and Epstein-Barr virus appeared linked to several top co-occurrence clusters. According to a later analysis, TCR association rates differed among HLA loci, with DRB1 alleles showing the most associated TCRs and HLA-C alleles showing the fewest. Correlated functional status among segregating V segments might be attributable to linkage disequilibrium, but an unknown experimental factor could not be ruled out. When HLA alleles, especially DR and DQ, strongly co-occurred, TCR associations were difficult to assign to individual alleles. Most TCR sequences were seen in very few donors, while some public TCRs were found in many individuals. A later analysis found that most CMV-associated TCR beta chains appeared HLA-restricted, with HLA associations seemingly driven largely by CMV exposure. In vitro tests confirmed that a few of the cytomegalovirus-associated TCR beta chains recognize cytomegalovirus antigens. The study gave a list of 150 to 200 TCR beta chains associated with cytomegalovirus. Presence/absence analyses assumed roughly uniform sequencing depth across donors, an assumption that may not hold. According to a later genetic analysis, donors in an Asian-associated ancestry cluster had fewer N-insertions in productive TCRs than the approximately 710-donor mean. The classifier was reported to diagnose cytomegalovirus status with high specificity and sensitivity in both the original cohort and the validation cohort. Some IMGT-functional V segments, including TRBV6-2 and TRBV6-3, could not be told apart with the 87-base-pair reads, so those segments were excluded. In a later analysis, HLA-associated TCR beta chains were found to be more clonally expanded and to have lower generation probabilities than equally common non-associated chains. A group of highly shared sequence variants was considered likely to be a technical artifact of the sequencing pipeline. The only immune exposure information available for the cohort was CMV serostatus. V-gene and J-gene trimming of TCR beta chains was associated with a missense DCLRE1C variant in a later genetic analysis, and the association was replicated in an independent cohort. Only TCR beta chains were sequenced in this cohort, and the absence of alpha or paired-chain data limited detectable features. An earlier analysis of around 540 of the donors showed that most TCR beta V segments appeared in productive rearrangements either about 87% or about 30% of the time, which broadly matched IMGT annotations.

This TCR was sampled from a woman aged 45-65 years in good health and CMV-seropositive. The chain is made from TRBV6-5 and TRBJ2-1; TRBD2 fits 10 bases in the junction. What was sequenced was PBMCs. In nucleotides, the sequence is TGTGCCAGCAGCCCCGGAGGTCTAGCGGGGGTGGGGCAGTTCTTC. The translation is CASSPGGLAGVGQFF.